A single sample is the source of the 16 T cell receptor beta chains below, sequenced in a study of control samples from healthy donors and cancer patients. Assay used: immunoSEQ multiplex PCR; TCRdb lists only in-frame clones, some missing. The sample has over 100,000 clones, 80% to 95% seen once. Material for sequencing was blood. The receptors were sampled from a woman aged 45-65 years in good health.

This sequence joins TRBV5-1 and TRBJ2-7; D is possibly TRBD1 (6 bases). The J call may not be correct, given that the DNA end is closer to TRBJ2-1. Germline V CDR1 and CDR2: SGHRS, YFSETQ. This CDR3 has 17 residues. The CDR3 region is CASSQQRTVVSGNEQFF. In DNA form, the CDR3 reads TGCGCCAGCAGCCAACAAAGGACAGTCGTCTCGGGGAATGAGCAGTTCTTC.

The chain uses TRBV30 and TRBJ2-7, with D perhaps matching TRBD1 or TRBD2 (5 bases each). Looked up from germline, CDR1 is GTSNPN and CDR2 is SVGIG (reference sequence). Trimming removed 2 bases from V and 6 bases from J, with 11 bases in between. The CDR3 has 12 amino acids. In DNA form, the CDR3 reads TGTGCCTGGAGTAGGCAGGGACCCGAGCAGTACTTC. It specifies CAWSRQGPEQYF.

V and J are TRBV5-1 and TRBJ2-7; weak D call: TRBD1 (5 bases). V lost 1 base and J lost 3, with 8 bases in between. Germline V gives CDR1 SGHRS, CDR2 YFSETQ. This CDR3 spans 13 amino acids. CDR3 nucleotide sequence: TGCGCCAGCAGCTTGTTAGGGGACTACGAGCAGTACTTC. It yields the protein CASSLLGDYEQYF.

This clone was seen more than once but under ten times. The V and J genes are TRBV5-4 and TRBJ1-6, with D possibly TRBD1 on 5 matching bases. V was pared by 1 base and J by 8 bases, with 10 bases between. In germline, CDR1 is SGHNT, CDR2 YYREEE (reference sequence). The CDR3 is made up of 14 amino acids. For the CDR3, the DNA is TGTGCCAGCAGCTTGTGGGTGGGGGATTCACCCCTCCACTTT. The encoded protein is CASSLWVGDSPLHF.

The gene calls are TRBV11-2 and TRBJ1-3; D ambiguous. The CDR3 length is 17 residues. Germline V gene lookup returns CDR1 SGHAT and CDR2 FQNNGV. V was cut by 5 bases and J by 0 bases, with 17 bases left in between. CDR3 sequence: CASSRTDSGFSGNTIYF. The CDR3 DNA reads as TGTGCCAGCAGCCGCACGGACTCAGGTTTCTCTGGAAACACCATATATTTT.

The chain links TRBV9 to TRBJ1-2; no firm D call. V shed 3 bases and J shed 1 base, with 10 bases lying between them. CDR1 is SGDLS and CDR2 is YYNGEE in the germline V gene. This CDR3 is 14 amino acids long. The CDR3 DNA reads TGTGCCAGCAGCGAGAGGAACAGTAACTATGGCTACACCTTC. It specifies CASSERNSNYGYTF.

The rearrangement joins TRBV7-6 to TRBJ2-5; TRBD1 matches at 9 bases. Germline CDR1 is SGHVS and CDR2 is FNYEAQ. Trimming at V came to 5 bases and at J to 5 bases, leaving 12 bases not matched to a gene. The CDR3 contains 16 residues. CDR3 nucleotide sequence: TGTGCCAGCAGCGCGCCGTTACAGGGGGCTGTGGAGACCCAGTACTTC. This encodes CASSAPLQGAVETQYF.

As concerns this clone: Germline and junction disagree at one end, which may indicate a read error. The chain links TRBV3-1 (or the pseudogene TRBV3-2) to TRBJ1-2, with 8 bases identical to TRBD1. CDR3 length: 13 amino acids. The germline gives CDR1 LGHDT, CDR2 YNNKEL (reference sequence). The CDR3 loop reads CASSQDYTDRAIF. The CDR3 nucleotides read TGTGCCAGCAGCCAAGACTATACGGACAGGGCCATCTTC.

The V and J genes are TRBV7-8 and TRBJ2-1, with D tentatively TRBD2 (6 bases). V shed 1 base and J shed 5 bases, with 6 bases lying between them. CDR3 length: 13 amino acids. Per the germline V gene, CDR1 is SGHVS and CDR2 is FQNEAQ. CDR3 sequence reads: CASSLGEDNEQFF. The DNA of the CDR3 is TGTGCCAGCAGCTTAGGGGAGGACAATGAGCAGTTCTTC.

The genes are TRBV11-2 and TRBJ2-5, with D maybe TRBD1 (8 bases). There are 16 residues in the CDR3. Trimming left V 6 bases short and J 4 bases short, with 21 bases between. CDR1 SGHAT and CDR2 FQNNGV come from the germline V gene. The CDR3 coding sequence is TGTGCCAGCAGGGAAATGAACAGGGGGGGTGGAGAGACCCAGTACTTC. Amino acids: CASREMNRGGGETQYF. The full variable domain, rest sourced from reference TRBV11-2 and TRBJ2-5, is EAGVAQSPRYKIIEKRQSVAFWCNPISGHATLYWYQQILGQGPKLLIQFQNNGVVDDSQLPKDRFSAERLKGVDSTLKIQPAKLEDSAVYLCASREMNRGGGETQYFGPGTRLLVL.

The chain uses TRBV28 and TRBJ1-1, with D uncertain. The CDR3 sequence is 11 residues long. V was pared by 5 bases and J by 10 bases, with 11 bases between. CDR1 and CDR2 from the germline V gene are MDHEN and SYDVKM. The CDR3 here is CASSEVWGAFF. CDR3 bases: TGTGCCAGCAGTGAAGTCTGGGGAGCTTTCTTT. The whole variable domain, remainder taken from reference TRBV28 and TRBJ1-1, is DVKVTQSSRYLVKRTGEKVFLECVQDMDHENMFWYRQDPGLGLRLIYFSYDVKMKEKGDIPEGYSVSREKKERFSLILESASTNQTSMYLCASSEVWGAFFGQGTRLTVV.

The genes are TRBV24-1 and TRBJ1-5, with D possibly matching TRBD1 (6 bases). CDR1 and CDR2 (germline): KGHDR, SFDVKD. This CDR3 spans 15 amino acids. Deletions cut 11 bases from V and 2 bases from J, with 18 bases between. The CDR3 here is CASTGGGWGNQPQHF. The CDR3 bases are TGTGCCAGTACAGGAGGGGGGTGGGGCAATCAGCCCCAGCATTTT.

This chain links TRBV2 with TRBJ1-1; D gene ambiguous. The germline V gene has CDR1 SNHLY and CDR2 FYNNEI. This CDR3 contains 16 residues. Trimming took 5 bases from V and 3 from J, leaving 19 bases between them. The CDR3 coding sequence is TGTGCCAGCAGTCGAAGATCGCTCTACGGAGACACTGAAGCTTTCTTT. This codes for CASSRRSLYGDTEAFF.

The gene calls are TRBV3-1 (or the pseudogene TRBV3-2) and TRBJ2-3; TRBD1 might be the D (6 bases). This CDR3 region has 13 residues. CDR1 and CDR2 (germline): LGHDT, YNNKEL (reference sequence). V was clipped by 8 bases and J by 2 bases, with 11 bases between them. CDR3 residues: CASEGENTDTQYF. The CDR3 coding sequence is TGTGCCAGCGAGGGGGAGAACACAGATACGCAGTATTTT.

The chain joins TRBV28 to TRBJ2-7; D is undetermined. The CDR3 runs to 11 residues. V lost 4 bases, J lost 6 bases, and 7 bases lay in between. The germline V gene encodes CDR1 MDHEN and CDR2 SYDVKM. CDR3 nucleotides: TGTGCCAGCAGTTGGGCGGTCGAGCAGTACTTC. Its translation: CASSWAVEQYF.

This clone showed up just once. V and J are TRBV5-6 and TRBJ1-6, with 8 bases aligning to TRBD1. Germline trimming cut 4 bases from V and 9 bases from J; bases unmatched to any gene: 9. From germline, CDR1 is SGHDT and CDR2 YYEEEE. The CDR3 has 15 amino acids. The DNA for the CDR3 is TGTGCCAGCAGCGTGGACAGGGCTCAGGGTTCACCCCTCCACTTT. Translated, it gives CASSVDRAQGSPLHF. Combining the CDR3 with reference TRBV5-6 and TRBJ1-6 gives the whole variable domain DAGVTQSPTHLIKTRGQQVTLRCSPKSGHDTVSWYQQALGQGPQFIFQYYEEEERQRGNFPDRFSGHQFPNYSSELNVNALLLGDSALYLCASSVDRAQGSPLHFGNGTRLTVT.